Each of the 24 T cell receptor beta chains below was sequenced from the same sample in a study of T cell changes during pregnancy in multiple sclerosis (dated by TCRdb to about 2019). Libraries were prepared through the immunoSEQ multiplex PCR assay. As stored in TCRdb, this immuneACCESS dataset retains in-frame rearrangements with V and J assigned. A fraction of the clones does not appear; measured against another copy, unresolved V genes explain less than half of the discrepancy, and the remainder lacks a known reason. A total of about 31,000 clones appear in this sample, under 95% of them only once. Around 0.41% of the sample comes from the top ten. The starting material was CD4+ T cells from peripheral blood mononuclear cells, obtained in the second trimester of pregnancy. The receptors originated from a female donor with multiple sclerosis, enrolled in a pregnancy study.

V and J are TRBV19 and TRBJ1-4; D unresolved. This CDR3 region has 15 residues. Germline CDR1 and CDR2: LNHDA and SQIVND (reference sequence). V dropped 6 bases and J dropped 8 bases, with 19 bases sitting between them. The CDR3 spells CASSPWVAGGEKLFF. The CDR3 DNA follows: TGTGCCAGTAGCCCCTGGGTAGCCGGAGGAGAAAAACTGTTTTTT.

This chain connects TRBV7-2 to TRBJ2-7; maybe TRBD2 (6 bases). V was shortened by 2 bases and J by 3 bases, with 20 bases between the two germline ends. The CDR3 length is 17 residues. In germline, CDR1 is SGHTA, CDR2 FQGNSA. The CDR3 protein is CASSLWRGTTPYYEQYF. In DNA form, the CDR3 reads TGTGCCAGCAGCTTATGGAGGGGTACTACCCCCTACTACGAGCAGTACTTC.

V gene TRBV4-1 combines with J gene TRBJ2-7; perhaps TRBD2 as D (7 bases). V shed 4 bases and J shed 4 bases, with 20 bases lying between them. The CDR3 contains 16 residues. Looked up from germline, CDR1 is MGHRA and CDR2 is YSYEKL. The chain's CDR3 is CASSLITGMGGYEQYF. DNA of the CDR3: TGCGCCAGCAGCCTAATTACAGGGATGGGAGGGTACGAGCAGTACTTC.

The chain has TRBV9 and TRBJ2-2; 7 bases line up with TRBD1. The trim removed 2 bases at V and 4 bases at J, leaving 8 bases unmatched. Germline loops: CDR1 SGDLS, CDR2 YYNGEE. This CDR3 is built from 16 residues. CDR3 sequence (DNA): TGTGCCAGCAGCGTCCAGACAGGGTGGGGCACCGGGGAGCTGTTTTTT. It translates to CASSVQTGWGTGELFF.

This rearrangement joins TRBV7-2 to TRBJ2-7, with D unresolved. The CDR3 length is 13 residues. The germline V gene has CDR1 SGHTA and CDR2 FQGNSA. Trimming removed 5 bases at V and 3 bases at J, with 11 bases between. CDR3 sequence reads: CASSPQVGYEQYF. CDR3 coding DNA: TGTGCCAGCAGCCCTCAGGTCGGCTACGAGCAGTACTTC.

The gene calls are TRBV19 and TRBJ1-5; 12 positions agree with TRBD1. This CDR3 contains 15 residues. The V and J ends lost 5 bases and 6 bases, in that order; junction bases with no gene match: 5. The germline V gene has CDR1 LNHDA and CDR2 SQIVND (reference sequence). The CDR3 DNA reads TGTGCCAGTAGTGTAGGGACAGGGGGCGGTCAGCCCCAGCATTTT. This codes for CASSVGTGGGQPQHF.

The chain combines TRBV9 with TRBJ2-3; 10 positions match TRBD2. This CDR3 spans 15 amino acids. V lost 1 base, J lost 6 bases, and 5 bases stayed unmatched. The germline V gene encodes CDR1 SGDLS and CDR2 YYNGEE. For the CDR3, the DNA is TGTGCCAGCAGCGTATCTAGCGGGAGAAAGGATACGCAGTATTTT. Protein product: CASSVSSGRKDTQYF.

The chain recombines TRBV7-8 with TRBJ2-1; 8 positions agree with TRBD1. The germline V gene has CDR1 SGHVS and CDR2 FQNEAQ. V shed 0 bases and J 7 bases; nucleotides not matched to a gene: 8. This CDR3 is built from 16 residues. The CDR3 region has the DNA TGTGCCAGCAGCTTAGCTAGAGACAGGGGCCGTAATGAGCAGTTCTTC. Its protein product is CASSLARDRGRNEQFF.

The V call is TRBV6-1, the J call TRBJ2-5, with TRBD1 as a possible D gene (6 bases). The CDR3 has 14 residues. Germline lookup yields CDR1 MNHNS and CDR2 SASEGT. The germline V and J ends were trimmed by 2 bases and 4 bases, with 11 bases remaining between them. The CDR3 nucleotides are TGTGCCAGCAGTGAATCCAGGGGCAGAGAGACCCAGTACTTC. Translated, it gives CASSESRGRETQYF.

CDR3 loop: CASSSLPEGETQYF. CDR3 coding DNA: TGTGCCAGCAGCTCCCTCCCGGAGGGGGAGACCCAGTACTTC. This chain links TRBV7-6 with TRBJ2-5, with a possible D match to TRBD2 (6 bases). Germline-derived CDR1 and CDR2 are SGHVS and FNYEAQ. This CDR3 region has 14 residues. V gave up 4 bases and J gave up 5 bases, with 14 bases separating them. The complete variable domain, with remaining parts taken from reference TRBV7-6 and TRBJ2-5, reads GAGVSQSPRYKVTKRGQDVALRCDPISGHVSLYWYRQALGQGPEFLTYFNYEAQQDKSGLPNDRFSAERPEGSISTLTIQRTEQRDSAMYRCASSSLPEGETQYFGPGTRLLVL.

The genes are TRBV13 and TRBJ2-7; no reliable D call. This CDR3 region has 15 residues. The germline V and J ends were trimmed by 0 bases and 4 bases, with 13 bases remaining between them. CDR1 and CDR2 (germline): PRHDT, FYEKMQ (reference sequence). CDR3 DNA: TGTGCCAGCAGCTTAGGCCCTGACATAACTTACGAGCAGTACTTC. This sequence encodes CASSLGPDITYEQYF.

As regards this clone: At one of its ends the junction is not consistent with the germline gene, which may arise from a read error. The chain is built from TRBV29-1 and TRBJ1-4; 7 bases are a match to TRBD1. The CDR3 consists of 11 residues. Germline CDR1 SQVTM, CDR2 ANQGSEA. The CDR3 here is CSVVEGTAELF. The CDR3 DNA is TGCAGCGTTGTAGAGGGGACAGCGGAGCTTTTT.

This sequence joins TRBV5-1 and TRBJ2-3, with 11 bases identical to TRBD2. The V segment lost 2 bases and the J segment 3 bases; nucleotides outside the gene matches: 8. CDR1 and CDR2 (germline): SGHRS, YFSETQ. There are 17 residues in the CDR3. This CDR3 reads CASSLGRTSGLTDTQYF. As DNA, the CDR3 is TGCGCCAGCAGCTTAGGACGGACTAGCGGGTTGACAGATACGCAGTATTTT.

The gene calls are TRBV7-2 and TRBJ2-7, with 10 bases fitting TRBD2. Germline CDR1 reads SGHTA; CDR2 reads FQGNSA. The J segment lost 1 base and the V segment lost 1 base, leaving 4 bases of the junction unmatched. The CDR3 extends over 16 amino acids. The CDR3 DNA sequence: TGTGCCAGCAGCTTAGGCCTAGCGGGAGCGTCCTACGAGCAGTACTTC. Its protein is CASSLGLAGASYEQYF.

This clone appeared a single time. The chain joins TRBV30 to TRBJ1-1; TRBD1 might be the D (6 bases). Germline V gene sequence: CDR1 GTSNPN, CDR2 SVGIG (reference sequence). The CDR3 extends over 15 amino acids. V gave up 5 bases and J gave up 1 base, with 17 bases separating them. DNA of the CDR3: TGTGCCTGGCGTTCGTTGGACAGACAGAACACTGAAGCTTTCTTT. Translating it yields CAWRSLDRQNTEAFF.

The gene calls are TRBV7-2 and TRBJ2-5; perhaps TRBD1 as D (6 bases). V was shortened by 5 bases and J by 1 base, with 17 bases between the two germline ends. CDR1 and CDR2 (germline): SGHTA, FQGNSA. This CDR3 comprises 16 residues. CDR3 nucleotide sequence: TGTGCCAGCAGCAGTGGACAGCTTACCTTCCAAGAGACCCAGTACTTC. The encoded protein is CASSSGQLTFQETQYF.

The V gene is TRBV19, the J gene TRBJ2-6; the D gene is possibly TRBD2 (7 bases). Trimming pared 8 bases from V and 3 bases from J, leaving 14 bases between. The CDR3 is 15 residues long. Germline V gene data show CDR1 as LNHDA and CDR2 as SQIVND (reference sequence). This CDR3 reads CASGGGLGGANVLTF. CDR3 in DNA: TGTGCCAGTGGGGGGGGCCTTGGTGGGGCCAACGTCCTGACTTTC.

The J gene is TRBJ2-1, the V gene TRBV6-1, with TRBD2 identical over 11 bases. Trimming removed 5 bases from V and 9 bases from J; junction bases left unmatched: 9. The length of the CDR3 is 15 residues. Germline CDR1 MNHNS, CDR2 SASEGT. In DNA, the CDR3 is TGTGCCAGCAGTCGGACTAGCGGGCCGAAGGGTGAGCAGTTCTTC. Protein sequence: CASSRTSGPKGEQFF.

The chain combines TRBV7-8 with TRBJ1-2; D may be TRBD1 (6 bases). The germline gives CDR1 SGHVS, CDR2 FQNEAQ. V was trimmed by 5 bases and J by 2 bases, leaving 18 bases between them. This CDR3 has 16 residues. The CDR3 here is CASSPITGNPNYGYTF. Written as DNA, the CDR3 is TGTGCCAGCAGCCCAATAACAGGGAATCCAAACTATGGCTACACCTTC.

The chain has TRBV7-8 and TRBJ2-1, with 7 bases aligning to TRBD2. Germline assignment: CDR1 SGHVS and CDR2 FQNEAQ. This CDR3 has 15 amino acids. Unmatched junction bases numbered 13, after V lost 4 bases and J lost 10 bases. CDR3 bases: TGTGCCAGCAGCTACCGGGACTACCAAGGTAGGGAGCAGTTCTTC. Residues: CASSYRDYQGREQFF.

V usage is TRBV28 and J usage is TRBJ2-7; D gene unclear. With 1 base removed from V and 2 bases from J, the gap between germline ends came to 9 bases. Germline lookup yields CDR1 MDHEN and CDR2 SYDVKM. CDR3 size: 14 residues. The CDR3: CASSLSPLTYEQYF. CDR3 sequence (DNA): TGTGCCAGCAGTTTATCCCCCTTAACCTACGAGCAGTACTTC. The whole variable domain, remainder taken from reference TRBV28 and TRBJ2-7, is DVKVTQSSRYLVKRTGEKVFLECVQDMDHENMFWYRQDPGLGLRLIYFSYDVKMKEKGDIPEGYSVSREKKERFSLILESASTNQTSMYLCASSLSPLTYEQYFGPGTRLTVT.

The CDR3 DNA reads TGTGCCAGCAGTTTCTACGGGAGGGCATCAGATACGCAGTATTTT. This translates into CASSFYGRASDTQYF. This sequence joins TRBV27 and TRBJ2-3, with 8 bases identical to TRBD2. The trim removed 3 bases at V and 4 bases at J, leaving 6 bases unmatched. From germline, CDR1 is MNHEY and CDR2 SMNVEV (reference sequence). This CDR3 spans 15 amino acids.

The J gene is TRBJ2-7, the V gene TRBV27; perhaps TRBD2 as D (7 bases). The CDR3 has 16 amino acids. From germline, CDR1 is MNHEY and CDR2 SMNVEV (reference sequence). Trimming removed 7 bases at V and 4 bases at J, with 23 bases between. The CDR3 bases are TGTGCCAGCATCATCTGGGGGGGCCCTTGGACTTACGAGCAGTACTTC. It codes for CASIIWGGPWTYEQYF.

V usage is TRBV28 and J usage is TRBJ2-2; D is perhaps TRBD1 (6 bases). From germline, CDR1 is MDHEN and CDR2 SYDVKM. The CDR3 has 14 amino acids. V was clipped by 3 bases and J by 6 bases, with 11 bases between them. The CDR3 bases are TGTGCCAGCAGTTTCCGGACAGCCCCCGGGGAGCTGTTTTTT. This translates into CASSFRTAPGELFF.